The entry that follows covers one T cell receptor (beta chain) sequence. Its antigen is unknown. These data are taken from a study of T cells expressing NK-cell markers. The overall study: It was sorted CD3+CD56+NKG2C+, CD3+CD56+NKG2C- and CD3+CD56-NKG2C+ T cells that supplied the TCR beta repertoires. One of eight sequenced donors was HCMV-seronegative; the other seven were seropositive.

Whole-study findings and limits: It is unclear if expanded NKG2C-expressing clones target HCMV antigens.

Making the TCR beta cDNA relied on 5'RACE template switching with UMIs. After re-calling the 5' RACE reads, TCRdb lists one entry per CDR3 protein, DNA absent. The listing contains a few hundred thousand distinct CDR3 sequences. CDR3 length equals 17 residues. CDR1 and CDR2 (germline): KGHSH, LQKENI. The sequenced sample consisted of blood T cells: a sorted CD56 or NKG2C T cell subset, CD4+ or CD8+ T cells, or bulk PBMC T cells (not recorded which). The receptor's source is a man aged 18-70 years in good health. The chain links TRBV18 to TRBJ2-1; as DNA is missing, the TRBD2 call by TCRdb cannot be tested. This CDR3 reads CASSQRTSGGSYNEQFF.